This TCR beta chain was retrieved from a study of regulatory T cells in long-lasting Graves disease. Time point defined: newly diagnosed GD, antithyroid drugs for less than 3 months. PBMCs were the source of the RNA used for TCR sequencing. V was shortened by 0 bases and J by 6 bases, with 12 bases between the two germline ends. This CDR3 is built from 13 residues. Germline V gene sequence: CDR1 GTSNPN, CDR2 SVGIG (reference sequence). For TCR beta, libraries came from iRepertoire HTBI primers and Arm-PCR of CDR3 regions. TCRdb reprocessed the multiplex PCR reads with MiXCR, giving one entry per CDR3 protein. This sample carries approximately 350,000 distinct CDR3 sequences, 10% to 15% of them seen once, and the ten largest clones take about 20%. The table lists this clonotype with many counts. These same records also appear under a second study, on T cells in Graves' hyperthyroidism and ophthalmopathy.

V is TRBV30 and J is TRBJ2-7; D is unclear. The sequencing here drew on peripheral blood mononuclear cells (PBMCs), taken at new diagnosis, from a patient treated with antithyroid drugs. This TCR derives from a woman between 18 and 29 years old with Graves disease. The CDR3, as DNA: TGTGCCTGGAGTGTATGGTCGCGTCGCGAGCAGTACTTC. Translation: CAWSVWSRREQYF.